This is a list of T cell receptor beta chains from one sample in a study of blood T cell repertoires in COVID-19. Sequencing was performed with immunoSEQ multiplex PCR; in TCRdb, only in-frame clones are kept and a portion is missing. The sample holds a few hundred thousand clones; about 87% are singletons and the top ten take 6.3%. The sample consisted of peripheral blood. The receptors here all came from a woman in her forties or fifties with COVID-19, enrolled during active disease. Each CDR3 is given with its conserved first and last residue. The order of the fields is CDR3 DNA, CDR3 protein, J gene, V gene, D gene, clone size. A D gene is named only where the DNA matches it firmly. Clone sizes are given selectively: once, few, many, or a class where the clone is expanded.

cdr3_nt: TGTGCCAGCAGCTTAGATAAGGGGCCGAGGGAGCAGTACTTC
cdr3_aa: CASSLDKGPREQYF
j_call: TRBJ2-7
v_call: TRBV11-2
d_call: -
clone_size: -

cdr3_nt: TGTGCCAGTAGTACGGGACAGGGCCATAATCAGCCCCAGCATTTT
cdr3_aa: CASSTGQGHNQPQHF
j_call: TRBJ1-5
v_call: TRBV19
d_call: TRBD1
clone_size: -

cdr3_nt: TGTGCCTGGAGCCGATCATTTCTCGGGACAGGGGCCGGCTACACCTTC
cdr3_aa: CAWSRSFLGTGAGYTF
j_call: TRBJ1-2
v_call: TRBV30
d_call: TRBD1
clone_size: -

cdr3_nt: TGTGCCAGCAGCAATGCTGGCAGGAACTATGGCTACACCTTC
cdr3_aa: CASSNAGRNYGYTF
j_call: TRBJ1-2
v_call: TRBV21-1
d_call: -
clone_size: -

cdr3_nt: TGTGCCTGGACCGACAGGGGCGACACTGAAGCTTTCTTT
cdr3_aa: CAWTDRGDTEAFF
j_call: TRBJ1-1
v_call: TRBV30
d_call: TRBD1
clone_size: few

cdr3_nt: TGTGCCAGCAGCCGGGACAGGGGAGAGACCCAGTACTTC
cdr3_aa: CASSRDRGETQYF
j_call: TRBJ2-5
v_call: TRBV7-7
d_call: TRBD1
clone_size: -

cdr3_nt: TGTGCCAGTAACTCCTTCCCCGGTGTGGAGACCCAGTACTTC
cdr3_aa: CASNSFPGVETQYF
j_call: TRBJ2-5
v_call: TRBV19
d_call: -
clone_size: -

cdr3_nt: TGTGCCAGCAGTGTGGGGAGGGGAGGTAGCAATCAGCCCCAGCATTTT
cdr3_aa: CASSVGRGGSNQPQHF
j_call: TRBJ1-5
v_call: TRBV2
d_call: -
clone_size: few

cdr3_nt: TGTGCCAGCAGCAACGACGGACAGGGCCCCAACTATGGCTACACCTTC
cdr3_aa: CASSNDGQGPNYGYTF
j_call: TRBJ1-2
v_call: TRBV5-4
d_call: TRBD1
clone_size: few

cdr3_nt: TGTGCCACCAGACCGAGACTAGCAAATTGGAATGAGCAGTTCTTC
cdr3_aa: CATRPRLANWNEQFF
j_call: TRBJ2-1
v_call: TRBV15
d_call: TRBD2
clone_size: -

cdr3_nt: TGCGCCAGCAGCCAAGACCCCCCGTCTACATCCCGGGACGAGCAGTACTTC
cdr3_aa: CASSQDPPSTSRDEQYF
j_call: TRBJ2-7
v_call: TRBV4-1
d_call: -
clone_size: -

cdr3_nt: TGTGCCAGCAGCTTGATGGGACAGGGGAAACGTGGCTACACCTTC
cdr3_aa: CASSLMGQGKRGYTF
j_call: TRBJ1-2
v_call: TRBV13
d_call: TRBD1
clone_size: once

cdr3_nt: TGTGCCAGCAGCTCCTCAGGGGCAGGAGTCCATGGCTACACCTTC
cdr3_aa: CASSSSGAGVHGYTF
j_call: TRBJ1-2
v_call: TRBV11-2
d_call: -
clone_size: -

cdr3_nt: TGTGCCTGGAGTGTTACACGAGAAGCTTTCTTT
cdr3_aa: CAWSVTREAFF
j_call: TRBJ1-1
v_call: TRBV30
d_call: -
clone_size: -

cdr3_nt: TGTGCCAGCAGCCGTACTAGCGGGAGGGCCGTCCATGAGCAGTTCTTC
cdr3_aa: CASSRTSGRAVHEQFF
j_call: TRBJ2-1
v_call: TRBV4-2
d_call: TRBD2
clone_size: -

cdr3_nt: TGTGCCAGCAGCTTGCCCAGCAGGGACACTGAAGCTTTCTTT
cdr3_aa: CASSLPSRDTEAFF
j_call: TRBJ1-1
v_call: TRBV5-4
d_call: -
clone_size: -

cdr3_nt: TGTGCCAGCAGCTTAGAACCTCTTCGTTGGCTTGGGGGACTCGAGCAGTACTTC
cdr3_aa: CASSLEPLRWLGGLEQYF
j_call: TRBJ2-7
v_call: TRBV7-8
d_call: -
clone_size: -